This TCR beta chain originates from a study of OX40 agonist ivuxolimab in advanced cancers. Of note for this clone: Other DNA variants within this sample encode the same CDR3.

The V gene's germline CDR1 is MRHNA and CDR2 SNTAGT. The CDR3 spans 13 residues. V gave up 6 bases and J gave up 0 bases, with 8 bases separating them. Using immunoSEQ multiplex PCR, the repertoire was profiled, and TCRdb retains in-frame clones only, with some absent. The profile shows 45,000 to 65,000 clones, about 87% of them singletons. The source is an adult with an advanced solid tumor such as melanoma, head and neck, liver or kidney cancer. Here the sequenced sample was CD4+ or CD8+ T cells sorted from blood, taken in a trial of the OX40 agonist ivuxolimab. The V and J genes are TRBV6-4 and TRBJ1-1, with no clear D. CDR3 coding DNA: TGTGCCAGCAGGAGGGAAATGAACACTGAAGCTTTCTTT. This encodes CASRREMNTEAFF.